This T cell receptor (beta chain) appears in the sequencing data of a study of radiotherapy plus CTLA-4 blockade in lung cancer. In the study overall: Of the patients, about 17% showed objective responses and approximately 34% attained disease control.

Assay used: immunoSEQ multiplex PCR; TCRdb lists only in-frame clones, some missing. This table holds some 80,000 clones, roughly 79% found once. This CDR3 region has 13 residues. Germline V gene data show CDR1 as MDHEN and CDR2 as SYDVKM. Trimming took 7 bases from V and 5 from J, leaving 14 bases between them. The sequences come from peripheral blood, collected from a patient treated with radiotherapy plus ipilimumab. J is TRBJ1-2 and V is TRBV28; D may be TRBD1 (5 bases). This clonotype originated in a human donor with non-small cell lung cancer whose response to radiotherapy plus ipilimumab could not be evaluated. Some clones in this sample may be carry-over from other donors' samples. CDR3 coding DNA: TGTGCCAGCAAACCGGACATGGGATATGGCTACACCTTC. This sequence encodes CASKPDMGYGYTF.